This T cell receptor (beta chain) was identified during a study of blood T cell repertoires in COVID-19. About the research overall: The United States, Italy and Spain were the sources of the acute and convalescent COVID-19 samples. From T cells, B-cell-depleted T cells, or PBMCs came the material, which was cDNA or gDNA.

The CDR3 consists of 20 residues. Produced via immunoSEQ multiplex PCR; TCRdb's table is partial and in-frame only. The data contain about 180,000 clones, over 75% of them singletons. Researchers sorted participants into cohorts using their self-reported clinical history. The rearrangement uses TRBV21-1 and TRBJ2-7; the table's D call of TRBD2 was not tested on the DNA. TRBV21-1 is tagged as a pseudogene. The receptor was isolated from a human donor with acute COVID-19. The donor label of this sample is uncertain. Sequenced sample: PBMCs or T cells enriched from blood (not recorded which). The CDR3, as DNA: TGTGCCAGCAGCAAAATGTGGCACACTAGCGGGGGGTCTAGCTCCTACGAGCAGTACTTC. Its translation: CASSKMWHTSGGSSSYEQYF.